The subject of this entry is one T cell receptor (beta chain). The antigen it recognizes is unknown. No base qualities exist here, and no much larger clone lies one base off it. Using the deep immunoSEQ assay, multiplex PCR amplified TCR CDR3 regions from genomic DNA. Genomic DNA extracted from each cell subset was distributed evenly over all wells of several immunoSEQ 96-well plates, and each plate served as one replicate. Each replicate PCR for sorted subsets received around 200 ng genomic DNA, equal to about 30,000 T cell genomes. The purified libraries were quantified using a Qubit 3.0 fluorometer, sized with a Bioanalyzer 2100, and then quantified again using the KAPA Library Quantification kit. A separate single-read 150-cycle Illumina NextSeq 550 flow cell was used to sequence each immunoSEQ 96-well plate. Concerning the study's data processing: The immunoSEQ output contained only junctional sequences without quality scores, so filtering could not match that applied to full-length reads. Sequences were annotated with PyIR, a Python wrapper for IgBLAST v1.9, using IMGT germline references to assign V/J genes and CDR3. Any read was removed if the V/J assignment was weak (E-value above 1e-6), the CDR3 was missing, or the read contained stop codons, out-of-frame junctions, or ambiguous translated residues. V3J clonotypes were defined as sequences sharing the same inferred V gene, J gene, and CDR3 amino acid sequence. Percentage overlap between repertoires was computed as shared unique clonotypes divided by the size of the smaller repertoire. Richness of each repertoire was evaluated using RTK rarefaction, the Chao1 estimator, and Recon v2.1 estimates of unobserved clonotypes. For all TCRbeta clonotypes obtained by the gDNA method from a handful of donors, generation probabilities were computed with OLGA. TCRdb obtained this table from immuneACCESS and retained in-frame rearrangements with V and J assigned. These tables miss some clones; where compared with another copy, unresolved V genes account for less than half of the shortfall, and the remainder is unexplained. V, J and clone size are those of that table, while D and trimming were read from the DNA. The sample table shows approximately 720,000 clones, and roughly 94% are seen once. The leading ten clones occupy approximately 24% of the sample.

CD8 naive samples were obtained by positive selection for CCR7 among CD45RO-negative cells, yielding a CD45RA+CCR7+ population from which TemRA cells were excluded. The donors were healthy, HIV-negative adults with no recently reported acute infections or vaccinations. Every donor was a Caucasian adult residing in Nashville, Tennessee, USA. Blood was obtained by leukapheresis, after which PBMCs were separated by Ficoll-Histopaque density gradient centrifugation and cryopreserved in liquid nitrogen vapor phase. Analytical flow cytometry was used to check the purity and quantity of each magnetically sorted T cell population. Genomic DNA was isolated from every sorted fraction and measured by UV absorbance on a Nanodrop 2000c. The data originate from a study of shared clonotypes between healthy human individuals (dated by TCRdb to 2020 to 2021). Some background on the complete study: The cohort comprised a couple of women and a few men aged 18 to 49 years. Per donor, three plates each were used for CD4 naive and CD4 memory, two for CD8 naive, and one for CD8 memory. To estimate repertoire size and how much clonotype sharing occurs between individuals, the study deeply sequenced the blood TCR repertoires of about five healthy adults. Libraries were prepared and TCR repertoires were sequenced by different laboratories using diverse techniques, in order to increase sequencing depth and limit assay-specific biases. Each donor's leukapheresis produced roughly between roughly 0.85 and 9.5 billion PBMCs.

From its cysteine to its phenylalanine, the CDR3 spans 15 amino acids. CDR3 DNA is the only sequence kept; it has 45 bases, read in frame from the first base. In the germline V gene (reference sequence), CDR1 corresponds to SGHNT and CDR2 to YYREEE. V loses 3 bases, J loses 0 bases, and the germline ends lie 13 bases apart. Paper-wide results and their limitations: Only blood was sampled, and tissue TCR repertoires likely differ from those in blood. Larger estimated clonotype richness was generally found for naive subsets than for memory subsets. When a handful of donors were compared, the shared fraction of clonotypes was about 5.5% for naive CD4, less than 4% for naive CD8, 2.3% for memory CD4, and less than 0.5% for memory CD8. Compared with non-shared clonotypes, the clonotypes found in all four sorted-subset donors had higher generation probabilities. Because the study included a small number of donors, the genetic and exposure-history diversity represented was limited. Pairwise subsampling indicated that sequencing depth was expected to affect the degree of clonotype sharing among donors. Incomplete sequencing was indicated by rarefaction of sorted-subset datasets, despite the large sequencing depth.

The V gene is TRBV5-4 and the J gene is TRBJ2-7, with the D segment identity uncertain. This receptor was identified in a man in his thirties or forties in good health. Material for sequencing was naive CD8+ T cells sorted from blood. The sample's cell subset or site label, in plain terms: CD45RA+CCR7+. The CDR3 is CASSSLPGASYEQYF. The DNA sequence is TGTGCCAGCAGCTCACTCCCGGGTGCCTCCTACGAGCAGTACTTC.